This passage covers 27 T cell receptor beta chains from one sample sequenced in a study of response to subunit inactivated influenza vaccine. In TCRdb, the RT-PCR reads were re-called with MiXCR into one record per CDR3 protein. Here the sample spans 600,000 to 850,000 distinct CDR3 sequences, approximately 15% being singletons. The sequencing here drew on PBMCs from blood, taken less than 15 days before vaccination. All receptors derive from a man aged 45 to 65 who received an inactivated influenza vaccine.

The V gene is TRBV10-2, the J gene TRBJ2-5; D could derive from TRBD1 or TRBD2 (5 bases each). The CDR3 has 16 amino acids. Germline loops: CDR1 WSHSY, CDR2 SAAADI. V lost 4 bases and J 6 bases, leaving 21 bases between the germline ends. CDR3 in amino acids: CASSAKGPKLGKTQYF. In DNA form, the CDR3 reads TGCGCCAGCAGTGCCAAGGGACCTAAACTCGGGAAGACCCAGTACTTC.

A few counts support this clonotype. The chain carries TRBV6-6 and TRBJ2-5, with D possibly being TRBD1 (6 bases). The CDR3 runs to 13 residues. The V end lost 6 bases, the J end lost 2 bases, and 10 bases lay between the germline ends. CDR1 MNHNY and CDR2 SVGAGI come from the germline V gene (reference sequence). CDR3 sequence reads: CASRLTGQETQYF. The CDR3 bases are TGTGCCAGCAGGCTGACAGGACAAGAGACCCAGTACTTC.

This clonotype has just a few counts. V usage is TRBV19 and J usage is TRBJ1-1; D ambiguous. The V gene's germline CDR1 is LNHDA and CDR2 SQIVND (reference sequence). Trimming removed 3 bases from V and 1 base from J, with 12 bases in between. This CDR3 has 15 amino acids. CDR3 loop: CASSISVIRNTEAFF. The CDR3 DNA reads TGTGCCAGTAGTATTTCTGTTATTAGGAACACTGAAGCTTTCTTT.

This clonotype was picked up many times. V is TRBV12-3 or TRBV12-4 and J is TRBJ2-1; tentatively, D is TRBD1 (5 bases). V was pared by 6 bases and J by 3 bases, with 9 bases between. There are 13 residues in the CDR3. CDR3 nucleotides: TGTGCCAGCAGACCTGACAGCTACAATGAGCAGTTCTTC. Translating it yields CASRPDSYNEQFF.

The rearrangement links TRBV19 to TRBJ2-1; TRBD1 agrees at 11 bases. The V segment lost 3 bases and the J segment 6 bases; nucleotides outside the gene matches: 1. CDR1 LNHDA and CDR2 SQIVND come from the germline V gene (reference sequence). The CDR3 runs 14 residues. CDR3 residues: CASSMGTGGNEQFF. The DNA of the CDR3 is TGTGCCAGTAGTATGGGGACAGGGGGCAATGAGCAGTTCTTC.

The sample holds a few counts of this clonotype. The V gene is TRBV11-2, the J gene TRBJ2-4; 7 bases are a match to TRBD1. V trimming: 1 base; J trimming: 4 bases; junction bases outside the gene matches: 1. The CDR3 consists of 14 residues. In germline, CDR1 is SGHAT, CDR2 FQNNGV. CDR3 nucleotide sequence: TGTGCCAGCAGCTTAGTGACAGGGAAAAACATTCAGTACTTC. Its protein is CASSLVTGKNIQYF.

This clonotype was detected only a few times. The rearrangement links TRBV12-3 or TRBV12-4 to TRBJ2-5, with D perhaps TRBD1 (5 bases). V was cut by 5 bases and J by 1 base, with 11 bases left in between. The CDR3 extends over 14 amino acids. The CDR3 nucleotides read TGTGCCAGCAGTCCCTACAGGCTCCAAGAGACCCAGTACTTC. Its translation: CASSPYRLQETQYF.

This clonotype has just one count. The V call is TRBV30, the J call TRBJ2-7; tentatively, D is TRBD1 (6 bases). This CDR3 comprises 13 residues. Germline V gene sequence: CDR1 GTSNPN, CDR2 SVGIG (reference sequence). Trimming pared 2 bases from V and 0 bases from J, leaving 8 bases between. The CDR3 region is CAWSQDSSYEQYF. The CDR3 region has the DNA TGTGCCTGGAGTCAGGACAGCTCCTACGAGCAGTACTTC.

The chain uses TRBV4-3 and TRBJ2-7; 7 positions match TRBD2. With 5 bases clipped from V and 0 bases from J, the junction kept 7 bases outside the gene matches. This CDR3 is 15 amino acids long. Per the germline V gene, CDR1 is LGHNA and CDR2 is YSLEER. The CDR3 nucleotides are TGCGCCAGCAGCAATGGACTAGGAAGCTCCTACGAGCAGTACTTC. This sequence encodes CASSNGLGSSYEQYF.

This clonotype came up a few times. V gene TRBV4-3 combines with J gene TRBJ2-5, with a tentative D call TRBD1 (6 bases). Germline CDR1 and CDR2: LGHNA and YSLEER. With 0 bases removed from V and 5 bases from J, the gap between germline ends came to 13 bases. This CDR3 has 15 amino acids. The CDR3 protein is CASSQDSGAEETQYF. CDR3 nucleotides: TGCGCCAGCAGCCAAGATTCAGGGGCGGAGGAGACCCAGTACTTC.

This clonotype was seen more than once but under ten times. This rearrangement joins TRBV20-1 to TRBJ2-5; TRBD1 aligns across 10 bases. CDR1 and CDR2 (germline): DFQATT, SNEGSKA (reference sequence). With V trimmed by 2 bases and J by 0 bases, 3 bases remained unmatched. The CDR3 contains 15 residues. CDR3 in amino acids: CSARRTGGHQETQYF. As DNA, the CDR3 is TGCAGTGCTAGAAGGACAGGGGGTCACCAAGAGACCCAGTACTTC.

Many counts were recorded for this clonotype. This chain's CDR3 is CSGITGGNTEAFF. In nucleotides, the CDR3 is TGCAGCGGGATCACAGGGGGGAACACTGAAGCTTTCTTT. The rearrangement joins TRBV29-1 to TRBJ1-1, with TRBD1 matching over 8 bases. This CDR3 has 13 residues. With V trimmed by 7 bases and J by 1 base, 5 bases remained unmatched. CDR1 and CDR2 from the germline V gene are SQVTM and ANQGSEA.

This clonotype was picked up a small number of times. This chain joins TRBV20-1 and TRBJ2-3; TRBD2 might be the D (6 bases). Germline V gives CDR1 DFQATT, CDR2 SNEGSKA (reference sequence). Trimming took 6 bases from V and 4 from J, leaving 17 bases between them. This CDR3 has 14 residues. CDR3 residues: CSAPPGLDSDTQYF. CDR3 DNA: TGCAGTGCCCCACCGGGACTGGACTCAGATACGCAGTATTTT.

In its sample, this clonotype was seen many times. V usage is TRBV12-3 or TRBV12-4 and J usage is TRBJ1-1; D gene unclear. V was cut by 2 bases and J by 8 bases, with 15 bases left in between. This CDR3 contains 14 residues. The CDR3 sequence is CASSLSSEITEAFF. The CDR3 DNA sequence: TGTGCCAGCAGTTTAAGCTCCGAAATAACCGAAGCTTTCTTT.

The rearrangement joins TRBV18 to TRBJ2-7; TRBD2 is a possible D gene (5 bases). In germline, CDR1 is KGHSH, CDR2 LQKENI. The length of the CDR3 is 16 residues. Trimming took 3 bases from V and 2 from J, leaving 17 bases between them. The CDR3, as DNA: TGTGCCAGCTCACCTAGAGTTCCGGGAAACACCTACGAGCAGTACTTC. Its protein is CASSPRVPGNTYEQYF.

The chain combines TRBV10-3 with TRBJ2-2; either TRBD1 or TRBD2 may supply D (5 bases each). V lost 4 bases, J lost 3 bases, and 12 bases lay in between. The CDR3 is 15 amino acids. Germline lookup yields CDR1 ENHRY and CDR2 SYGVKD. The CDR3 DNA follows: TGTGCCATCAGTGCCCCGGTGGGGGACACCGGGGAGCTGTTTTTT. This sequence encodes CAISAPVGDTGELFF.

In this sample, this clonotype turned up a few times. The chain is built from TRBV19 and TRBJ2-3; D is unclear. Germline V CDR1 and CDR2: LNHDA, SQIVND (reference sequence). The length of the CDR3 is 13 residues. Trimming shortened V by 8 bases and J by 2 bases, and 11 bases separated the two germline ends. CDR3 nucleotide sequence: TGTGCCAGTCTCGACCGCCTCACAGATACGCAGTATTTT. As protein: CASLDRLTDTQYF.

This clonotype was picked up a small number of times. CDR3 nucleotides: TGCGCCAGCAGTCGCAAAACAGGGGGAAGAACCGGGGAGCTGTTTTTT. This sequence encodes CASSRKTGGRTGELFF. V gene TRBV4-3 combines with J gene TRBJ2-2; TRBD1 matches at 8 bases. In germline, CDR1 is LGHNA, CDR2 YSLEER. This CDR3 has 16 amino acids. V lost 6 bases to trimming and J lost 5 bases; unmatched junction nucleotides: 11.

This clonotype was seen only a few times. J is TRBJ2-3 and V is TRBV11-2, with 12 bases identical to TRBD2. The V gene end was trimmed by 5 bases and the J gene end by 4 bases; junction bases not matched to a gene: 7. The CDR3 loop spans 16 amino acids. Germline assignment: CDR1 SGHAT and CDR2 FQNNGV. The CDR3 loop is CASSQALAGGPDTQYF. The DNA for the CDR3 is TGTGCCAGCAGCCAGGCGCTAGCGGGGGGGCCAGATACGCAGTATTTT.

This clonotype was detected a few times. The V call is TRBV4-3, the J call TRBJ2-7; TRBD1 is a possible D gene (6 bases). The CDR3 has 13 residues. Per germline, CDR1 LGHNA and CDR2 YSLEER. V was shortened by 3 bases and J by 7 bases, with 13 bases between the two germline ends. The CDR3 DNA sequence: TGCGCCAGCAGCCAGGGGGAAGGGGGAGAGCAGTACTTC. As protein: CASSQGEGGEQYF.

Only a few counts were recorded for this clonotype. The chain has TRBV20-1 and TRBJ1-1; 8 bases map to TRBD1. CDR1 and CDR2 from the germline V gene are DFQATT and SNEGSKA (reference sequence). This CDR3 has 13 residues. V dropped 6 bases and J dropped 1; count of bases not matched to a gene: 4. The CDR3 reads CSARTGPNTEAFF. The CDR3, as DNA: TGCAGTGCGAGGACAGGGCCGAACACTGAAGCTTTCTTT.

This clonotype was counted only a few times. The gene calls are TRBV5-1 and TRBJ2-3; 13 bases agree with TRBD2. CDR3 length: 17 residues. Germline lookup yields CDR1 SGHRS and CDR2 YFSETQ. Trimming took 3 bases from V and 2 from J; bases not matched to a gene: 6. Written as DNA, the CDR3 is TGCGCCAGCAGCTCGACGGGACTAGCGGGATCCACAGATACGCAGTATTTT. Protein sequence: CASSSTGLAGSTDTQYF.

The CDR3 reads CASSQVRVLVSPLHF. The CDR3 nucleotides are TGCGCCAGCAGCCAAGTCCGGGTTTTGGTTTCACCCCTCCACTTT. The V call is TRBV4-1, the J call TRBJ1-6; unclear D gene. Trimming shortened V by 1 base and J by 9 bases, and 13 bases separated the two germline ends. This CDR3 has 15 residues. Germline CDR1 reads MGHRA; CDR2 reads YSYEKL.

The V and J genes are TRBV15 and TRBJ1-1; D is possibly TRBD1 (5 bases). Deletions cut 0 bases from V and 4 bases from J, with 9 bases between. Germline V gene data show CDR1 as LNHNV and CDR2 as YYDKDF (reference sequence). The CDR3 loop spans 14 amino acids. Written as DNA, the CDR3 is TGTGCCACCAGCAGAGAGACAGTCCGCACTGAAGCTTTCTTT. It is translated as CATSRETVRTEAFF.

This clonotype was counted once. The chain is built from TRBV7-9 and TRBJ2-3, with 7 bases matching TRBD2. The junction had 9 bases not matched to a gene; V was cut back by 6 bases and J by 3 bases. The CDR3 runs 15 residues. CDR1 SEHNR and CDR2 FQNEAQ come from the germline V gene (reference sequence). DNA for the CDR3: TGTGCCAGCAGTTTTTATCCGGGGGGTACAGATACGCAGTATTTT. This sequence encodes CASSFYPGGTDTQYF.

This clonotype was counted only a few times. The DNA for the CDR3 is TGTGCCAGCAGTTACGTGACTAGCCCCCACGAGCAGTACTTC. It codes for CASSYVTSPHEQYF. The V call is TRBV6-5, the J call TRBJ2-7; 7 bases align to TRBD2. CDR1 and CDR2 (germline): MNHEY, SVGAGI. The CDR3 runs to 14 residues. V gave up 2 bases and J gave up 5 bases; unmatched junction bases: 6.

This clonotype has just a few counts. The genes are TRBV4-2 and TRBJ2-5; TRBD1 matches 7 bases. CDR3 length: 16 amino acids. CDR1 LGHNA and CDR2 YNFKEQ come from the germline V gene. With 1 base clipped from V and 1 base from J, the junction kept 6 bases outside the gene matches. The CDR3 here is CASSQGDRPFQETQYF. The CDR3, as DNA: TGTGCCAGCAGCCAAGGGGACAGACCTTTCCAAGAGACCCAGTACTTC.